This TCR beta chain stems from a study of response to subunit inactivated influenza vaccine (dated by TCRdb to about 2018). With regard to the full study: Deep quantitative T cell receptor repertoire profiling was used in the study to track responses to a trivalent subunit inactivated influenza vaccine.

This clonotype showed up just a few times. It has no known antigen specificity. Within one base of it there is no much larger clone, and no base qualities were kept. Libraries were built with RT-PCR. The sequencer was an Illumina HiSeq 2500. Through fastp at Q25 and MiXCR, TCRdb rebuilt clones from the public reads, retaining in-frame beta chains. Each record represents a unique CDR3 protein, reported with the most common genes and DNA among its rows. The sample table contains roughly 700,000 distinct CDR3 sequences; only one count was recorded for approximately 13% of them. Of the sample, 5.5% to 8% is held by the ten largest clones. Points the paper makes about the study in general: It was suggested by the authors that each seasonal influenza vaccination may recruit only a limited number of new T cells.

The germline V gene gives CDR1 as MNHNS and CDR2 as SASEGT. The V end loses 6 bases and the J end loses 0 bases, and a stretch of 13 bases separates them. The CDR3 measures 15 amino acids from cysteine to phenylalanine. CDR3 DNA only is kept here, 45 bases in frame from base 1. Rearrangement joined TRBV6-1 to TRBJ2-3; the D gene assignment is ambiguous. The sample in question was PBMCs from blood, obtained 14 days before vaccination. The TCR originated in a man aged 50 or older who received an inactivated influenza vaccine. Donor details come from another sample of the same person, matched by shared clones. DNA sequence: TGTGCCAGCAGCTCCAACGACCCTAGCACAGATACGCAGTATTTT. Its amino acids are CASSSNDPSTDTQYF.